The text below deals with one T cell receptor beta chain. The antigen remains undetermined. The sample belongs to a study of cytomegalovirus exposure and HLA in healthy donors. PCR employed 60 Vbeta and 13 Jbeta primers. Libraries were prepared by immunoSEQ multiplex PCR; TCRdb keeps only in-frame clonotypes and omits some of them. The data show about 190,000 clones, roughly four fifths seen once. After removal of 11 bases from V and 5 bases from J, the junction contained 13 bases not matched to a gene. CDR1 and CDR2 from the germline V gene are MDHEN and SYDVKM. There are 14 residues in the CDR3. The study's findings and limits: More clonal expansion characterized HLA-associated TCR beta chains than equally common others in a later analysis.

V gene TRBV28 combines with J gene TRBJ2-5; 8 bases are shared with TRBD1. The sequenced material came from PBMCs. The sequence came from a woman aged 25 to 39 in good health and CMV-seropositive. Here the CDR3 reads CAATDRVFLETQYF. Here the CDR3 DNA reads TGTGCCGCTACGGACAGGGTCTTCTTGGAGACCCAGTACTTC.